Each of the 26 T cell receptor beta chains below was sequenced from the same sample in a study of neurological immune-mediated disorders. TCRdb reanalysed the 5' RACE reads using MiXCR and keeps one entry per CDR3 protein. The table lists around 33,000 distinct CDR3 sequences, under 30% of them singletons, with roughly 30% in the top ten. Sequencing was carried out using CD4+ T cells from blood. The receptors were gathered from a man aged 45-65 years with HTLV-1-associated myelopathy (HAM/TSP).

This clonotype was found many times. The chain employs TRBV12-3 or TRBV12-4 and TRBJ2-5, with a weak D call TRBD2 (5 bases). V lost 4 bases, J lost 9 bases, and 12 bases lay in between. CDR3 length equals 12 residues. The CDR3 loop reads CASSSIPGAQYF. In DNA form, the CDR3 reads TGTGCCAGCAGTTCTATTCCCGGGGCCCAGTACTTC.

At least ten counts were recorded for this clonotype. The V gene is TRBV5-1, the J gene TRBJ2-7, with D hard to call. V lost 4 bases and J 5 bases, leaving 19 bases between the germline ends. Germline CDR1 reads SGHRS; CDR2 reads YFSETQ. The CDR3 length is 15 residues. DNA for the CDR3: TGCGCCAGCAGCAAGGACCCGCCCGCAATTCACGAGCAGTACTTC. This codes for CASSKDPPAIHEQYF.

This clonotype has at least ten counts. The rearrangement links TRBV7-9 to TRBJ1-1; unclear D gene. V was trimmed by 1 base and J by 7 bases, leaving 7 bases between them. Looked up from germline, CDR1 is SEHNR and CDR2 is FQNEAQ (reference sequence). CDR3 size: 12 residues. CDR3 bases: TGTGCCAGCAGCTTAGTAGGCATTGAAGCTTTCTTT. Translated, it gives CASSLVGIEAFF.

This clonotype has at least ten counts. CDR3 nucleotide sequence: TGCGCCAGCGGGGGAGGACTAGCGGCGAACACCGGGGAGCTGTTTTTT. It translates to CASGGGLAANTGELFF. The chain employs TRBV5-1 and TRBJ2-2, with 10 bases matching TRBD2. Per germline, CDR1 SGHRS and CDR2 YFSETQ. The CDR3 length is 16 residues. V dropped 7 bases and J dropped 0; count of bases not matched to a gene: 6.

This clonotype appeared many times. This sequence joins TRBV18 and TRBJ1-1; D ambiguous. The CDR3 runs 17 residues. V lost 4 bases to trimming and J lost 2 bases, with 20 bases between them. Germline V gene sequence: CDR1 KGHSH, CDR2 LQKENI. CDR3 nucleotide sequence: TGTGCCAGCTCACGAAATAGAAAAAGGGAGGGTAACACTGAAGCTTTCTTT. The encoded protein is CASSRNRKREGNTEAFF.

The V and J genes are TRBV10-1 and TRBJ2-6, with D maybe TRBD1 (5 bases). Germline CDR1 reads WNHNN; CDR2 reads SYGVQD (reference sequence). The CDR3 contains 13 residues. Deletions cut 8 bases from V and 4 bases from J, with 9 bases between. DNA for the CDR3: TGCGCCAGCCAGGGATCAGGGGCCAACGTCCTGACTTTC. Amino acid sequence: CASQGSGANVLTF.

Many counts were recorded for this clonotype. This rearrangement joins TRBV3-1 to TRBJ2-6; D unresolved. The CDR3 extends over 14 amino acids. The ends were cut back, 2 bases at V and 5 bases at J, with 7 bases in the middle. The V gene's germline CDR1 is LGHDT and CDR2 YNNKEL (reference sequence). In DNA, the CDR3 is TGTGCCAGCAGCCAACCCGCACGGGCCAACGTCCTGACTTTC. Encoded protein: CASSQPARANVLTF.

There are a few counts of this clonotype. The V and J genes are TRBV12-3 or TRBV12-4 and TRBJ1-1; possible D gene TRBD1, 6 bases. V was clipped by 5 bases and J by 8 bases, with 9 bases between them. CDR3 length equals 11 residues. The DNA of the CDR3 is TGTGCCAGCAGTCAGGGGAGGGAAGCTTTCTTT. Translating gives CASSQGREAFF.

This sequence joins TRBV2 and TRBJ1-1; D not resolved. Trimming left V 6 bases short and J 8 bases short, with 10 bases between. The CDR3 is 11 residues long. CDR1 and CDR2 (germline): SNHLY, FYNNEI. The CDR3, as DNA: TGTGCCAGCAGACAGACCTACGAAGCTTTCTTT. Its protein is CASRQTYEAFF.

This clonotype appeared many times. CDR3 region: CASQDRVGNQPQHF. In nucleotides, the CDR3 is TGTGCCAGCCAGGACAGGGTGGGCAATCAGCCCCAGCATTTT. The chain joins TRBV2 to TRBJ1-5; 8 nucleotides line up with TRBD1. J lost 2 bases, V lost 8 bases, and 5 bases had no gene match. Germline CDR1 SNHLY, CDR2 FYNNEI. The length of the CDR3 is 14 residues.

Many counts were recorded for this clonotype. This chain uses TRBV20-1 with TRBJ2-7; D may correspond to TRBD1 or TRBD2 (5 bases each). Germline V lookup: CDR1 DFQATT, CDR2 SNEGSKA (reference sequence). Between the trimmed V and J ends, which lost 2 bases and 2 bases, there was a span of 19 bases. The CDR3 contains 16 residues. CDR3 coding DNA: TGCAGTGCTAGACTTACAGGAGGTCTGAGGCCCTACGAGCAGTACTTC. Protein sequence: CSARLTGGLRPYEQYF.

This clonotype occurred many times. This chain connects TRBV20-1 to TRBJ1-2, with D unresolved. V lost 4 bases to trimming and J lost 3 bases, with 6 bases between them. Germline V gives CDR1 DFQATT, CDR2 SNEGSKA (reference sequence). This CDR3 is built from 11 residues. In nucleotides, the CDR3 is TGCAGTGCTATGACGGACTATGGCTACACCTTC. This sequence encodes CSAMTDYGYTF.

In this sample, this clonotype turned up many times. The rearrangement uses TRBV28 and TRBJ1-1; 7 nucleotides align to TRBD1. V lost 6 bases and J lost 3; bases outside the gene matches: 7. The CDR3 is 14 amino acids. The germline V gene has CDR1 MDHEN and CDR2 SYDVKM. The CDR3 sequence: CASRSLQGDTEAFF. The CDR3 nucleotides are TGTGCCAGCAGGTCCCTCCAGGGGGACACTGAAGCTTTCTTT.

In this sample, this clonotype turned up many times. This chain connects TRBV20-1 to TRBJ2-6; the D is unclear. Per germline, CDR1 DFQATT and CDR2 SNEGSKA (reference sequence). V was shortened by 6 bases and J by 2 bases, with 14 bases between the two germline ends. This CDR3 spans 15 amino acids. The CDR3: CSAYAPGTGANVLTF. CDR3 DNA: TGCAGTGCCTACGCCCCAGGTACTGGGGCCAACGTCCTGACTTTC.

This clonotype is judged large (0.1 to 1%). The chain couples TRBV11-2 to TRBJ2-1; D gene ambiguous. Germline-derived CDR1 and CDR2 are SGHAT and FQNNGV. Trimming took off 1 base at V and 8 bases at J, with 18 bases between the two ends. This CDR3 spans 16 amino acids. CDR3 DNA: TGTGCCAGCAGCTTAGCGCTAGACCGGCGTGGCGATGAGCAGTTCTTC. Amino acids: CASSLALDRRGDEQFF. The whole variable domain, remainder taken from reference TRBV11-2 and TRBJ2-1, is EAGVAQSPRYKIIEKRQSVAFWCNPISGHATLYWYQQILGQGPKLLIQFQNNGVVDDSQLPKDRFSAERLKGVDSTLKIQPAKLEDSAVYLCASSLALDRRGDEQFFGPGTRLTVL.

The CDR3 nucleotides read TGTGCCAGTAGTAAACAAGTCGGACTAACCAAAAACATTCAGTACTTC. Protein: CASSKQVGLTKNIQYF. The chain uses TRBV19 and TRBJ2-4, with D perhaps matching TRBD2 (6 bases). The germline CDR1 and CDR2 sequences are LNHDA and SQIVND (reference sequence). CDR3 size: 16 residues. Trimming removed 4 bases from V and 2 bases from J, with 15 bases in between.

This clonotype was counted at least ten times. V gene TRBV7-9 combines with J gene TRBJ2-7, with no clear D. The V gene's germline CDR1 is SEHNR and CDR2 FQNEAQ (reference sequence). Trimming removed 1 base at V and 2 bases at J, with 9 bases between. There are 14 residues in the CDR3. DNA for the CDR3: TGTGCCAGCAGCTTAGGAGCGACCACCTACGAGCAGTACTTC. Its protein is CASSLGATTYEQYF.

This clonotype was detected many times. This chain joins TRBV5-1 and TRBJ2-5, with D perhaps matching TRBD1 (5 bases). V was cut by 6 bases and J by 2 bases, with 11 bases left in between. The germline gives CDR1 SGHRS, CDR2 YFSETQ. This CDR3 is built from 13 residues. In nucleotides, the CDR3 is TGCGCCAGCAAAATCGACAGACAAGAGACCCAGTACTTC. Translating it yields CASKIDRQETQYF.

The CDR3 reads CASSGRTGGNTIYF. As DNA, the CDR3 is TGTGCCAGCAGCGGACGGACAGGGGGAAACACCATATATTTT. The genes are TRBV3-1 and TRBJ1-3, with 8 bases lining up with TRBD1. CDR3 size: 14 residues. The germline CDR1 and CDR2 sequences are LGHDT and YNNKEL (reference sequence). V shed 5 bases and J 4 bases; nucleotides not matched to a gene: 4.

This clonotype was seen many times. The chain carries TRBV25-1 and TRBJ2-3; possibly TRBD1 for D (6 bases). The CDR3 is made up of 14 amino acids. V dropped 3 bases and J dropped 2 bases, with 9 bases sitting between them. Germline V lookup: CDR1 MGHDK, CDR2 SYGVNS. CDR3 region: CASSDTGFTDTQYF. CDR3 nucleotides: TGTGCCAGCAGTGATACAGGGTTCACAGATACGCAGTATTTT. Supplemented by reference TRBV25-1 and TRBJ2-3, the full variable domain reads EADIYQTPRYLVIGTGKKITLECSQTMGHDKMYWYQQDPGMELHLIHYSYGVNSTEKGDLSSESTVSRIRTEHFPLTLESARPSHTSQYLCASSDTGFTDTQYFGPGTRLTVL.

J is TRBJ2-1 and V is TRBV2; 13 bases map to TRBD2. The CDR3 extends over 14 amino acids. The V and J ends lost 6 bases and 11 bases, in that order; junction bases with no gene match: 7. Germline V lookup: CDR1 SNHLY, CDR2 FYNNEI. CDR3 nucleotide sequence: TGTGCCAGCAGCTCCCGGACTAGCGGGGGACAGCAGTTCTTC. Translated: CASSSRTSGGQQFF.

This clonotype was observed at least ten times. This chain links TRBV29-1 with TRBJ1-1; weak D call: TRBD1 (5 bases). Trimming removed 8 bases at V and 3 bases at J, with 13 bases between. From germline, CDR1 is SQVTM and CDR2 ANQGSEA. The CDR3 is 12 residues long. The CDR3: CSCRALDTEAFF. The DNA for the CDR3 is TGCAGCTGCAGGGCTTTGGACACTGAAGCTTTCTTT.

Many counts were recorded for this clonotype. The CDR3 DNA reads TGCGCCAGCAGCTTGGGGGACAGGGGGGTCCACAATGAGCAGTTCTTC. It encodes CASSLGDRGVHNEQFF. The V and J genes are TRBV5-1 and TRBJ2-1; 11 bases agree with TRBD1. The CDR3 has 16 amino acids. V dropped 0 bases and J dropped 5; count of bases not matched to a gene: 4. CDR1 and CDR2 from the germline V gene are SGHRS and YFSETQ.

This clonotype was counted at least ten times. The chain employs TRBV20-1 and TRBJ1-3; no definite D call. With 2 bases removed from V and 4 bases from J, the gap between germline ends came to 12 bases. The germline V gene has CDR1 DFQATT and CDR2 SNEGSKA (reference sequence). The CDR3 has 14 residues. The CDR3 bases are TGCAGTGCTAGAACAGACCAACGGGGAAACACCATATATTTT. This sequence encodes CSARTDQRGNTIYF.

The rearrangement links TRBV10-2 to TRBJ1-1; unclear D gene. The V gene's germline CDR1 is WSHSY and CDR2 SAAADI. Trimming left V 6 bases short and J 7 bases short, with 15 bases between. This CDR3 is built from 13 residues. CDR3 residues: CASRRYTDNEAFF. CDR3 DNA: TGCGCCAGCAGAAGGTACACAGACAATGAAGCTTTCTTT.

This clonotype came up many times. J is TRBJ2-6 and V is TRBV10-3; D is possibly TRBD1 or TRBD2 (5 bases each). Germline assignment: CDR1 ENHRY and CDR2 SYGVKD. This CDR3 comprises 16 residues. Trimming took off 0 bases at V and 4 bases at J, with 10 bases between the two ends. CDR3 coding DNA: TGTGCCATCAGTGAGTCTAACGGGGCCGGGGCCAACGTCCTGACTTTC. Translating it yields CAISESNGAGANVLTF.